The 24 T cell receptor beta chains below all came from one sample that was sequenced in a study of cytomegalovirus exposure and HLA in healthy donors. The PCR ran on 60 Vbeta and 13 Jbeta primers. Measured with immunoSEQ multiplex PCR; TCRdb has only the in-frame clones, and not every one. Its table lists some 110,000 clones. The source material was PBMCs. The receptors were gathered from a man between 40 and 49 years old in good health and CMV-seronegative.

The chain couples TRBV5-1 to TRBJ1-2; TRBD1 aligns across 7 bases. The germline CDR1 and CDR2 sequences are SGHRS and YFSETQ. The CDR3 extends over 13 amino acids. After removal of 4 bases from V and 4 bases from J, the junction contained 4 bases not matched to a gene. The CDR3 coding sequence is TGCGCCAGCAGCCCTGGGACAGTCTATGGCTACACCTTC. It codes for CASSPGTVYGYTF.

The chain has TRBV11-1 and TRBJ2-5; 7 bases are a match to TRBD1. Trimming cost V 6 bases and J 3 bases; bases outside gene matches: 4. The CDR3 covers 13 residues. The germline CDR1 and CDR2 sequences are SGHAT and FQDESV (reference sequence). Here the CDR3 DNA reads TGTGCCAGCAGTCGGGACAGCGAAGAGACCCAGTACTTC. It codes for CASSRDSEETQYF.

This chain joins TRBV19 and TRBJ2-5, with 8 positions matching TRBD1. The CDR3 runs to 15 residues. Germline V gives CDR1 LNHDA, CDR2 SQIVND (reference sequence). The V segment lost 6 bases and the J segment 6 bases; nucleotides outside the gene matches: 12. DNA for the CDR3: TGTGCCAGTAGCACCCCAGGACAGGGTTTGCAGACCCAGTACTTC. Translated, it gives CASSTPGQGLQTQYF.

This sequence joins TRBV6-1 and TRBJ2-3, with 9 bases aligning to TRBD2. V lost 2 bases, J lost 6 bases, and 12 bases stayed unmatched. There are 17 residues in the CDR3. CDR1 MNHNS and CDR2 SASEGT come from the germline V gene. Written as DNA, the CDR3 is TGTGCCAGCAGTGAAAGTAATAGCGGGAGCTGGTGGGATACGCAGTATTTT. This sequence encodes CASSESNSGSWWDTQYF.

The chain's CDR3 is CSVERGMYTEAFF. The CDR3 DNA sequence: TGCAGCGTTGAAAGGGGGATGTACACTGAAGCTTTCTTT. V gene TRBV29-1 combines with J gene TRBJ1-1, with D possibly matching TRBD1 (6 bases). CDR1 and CDR2 from the germline V gene are SQVTM and ANQGSEA. The CDR3 contains 13 residues. The ends were cut back, 2 bases at V and 3 bases at J, with 10 bases in the middle.

The chain is built from TRBV30 and TRBJ2-7; 8 bases match TRBD1. This CDR3 has 13 residues. CDR1 GTSNPN and CDR2 SVGIG come from the germline V gene (reference sequence). Trimming removed 5 bases from V and 5 bases from J; junction bases left unmatched: 8. CDR3: CAWDNPGQDEQYF. In nucleotides, the CDR3 is TGTGCCTGGGATAATCCGGGACAGGACGAGCAGTACTTC.

The gene calls are TRBV2 and TRBJ2-7; maybe TRBD2 (6 bases). Germline V gene data show CDR1 as SNHLY and CDR2 as FYNNEI. The CDR3 loop spans 10 amino acids. Trimming stripped 11 bases from V and 6 bases from J, with 11 bases between. The CDR3 sequence is CARRGCEQYF. For the CDR3, the DNA is TGTGCCCGGCGGGGCTGCGAGCAGTACTTC. The whole variable domain, remainder taken from reference TRBV2 and TRBJ2-7, is EPEVTQTPSHQVTQMGQEVILRCVPISNHLYFYWYRQILGQKVEFLVSFYNNEISEKSEIFDDQFSVERPDGSNFTLKIRSTKLEDSAMYFCARRGCEQYFGPGTRLTVT.

The chain employs TRBV28 and TRBJ1-1, with TRBD1 identical over 8 bases. Germline CDR1 is MDHEN and CDR2 is SYDVKM. V trimming: 2 bases; J trimming: 1 base; junction bases outside the gene matches: 18. The CDR3 is 20 residues long. The CDR3 spells CASSLPTGEILTKGNTEAFF. The CDR3 coding sequence is TGTGCCAGCAGTTTACCGACAGGGGAAATCTTAACAAAGGGGAACACTGAAGCTTTCTTT.

This chain joins TRBV21-1 and TRBJ1-3; the table names TRBD1, a call not compared with the DNA. TRBV21-1 is designated a pseudogene. This CDR3 spans 16 amino acids. The CDR3 sequence is CASSKARGTVGNTIYF. In DNA, the CDR3 is TGTGCCAGCAGCAAAGCCCGGGGGACAGTTGGAAACACCATATATTTT.

J is TRBJ2-3 and V is TRBV5-1, with D tentatively TRBD1 (6 bases). The ends were cut back, 4 bases at V and 4 bases at J, with 13 bases in the middle. Germline V gene sequence: CDR1 SGHRS, CDR2 YFSETQ. The CDR3 covers 14 residues. CDR3 sequence: CASSALPGADTQYF. The CDR3 nucleotides read TGCGCCAGCAGCGCCCTACCAGGGGCAGATACGCAGTATTTT.

V usage is TRBV18 and J usage is TRBJ1-2; the match to TRBD1 covers 8 bases. From germline, CDR1 is KGHSH and CDR2 LQKENI. The CDR3 has 16 amino acids. Germline trimming cut 0 bases from V and 4 bases from J; bases unmatched to any gene: 7. For the CDR3, the DNA is TGTGCCAGCTCACCACCCCCGGGGCAGGGGGCCTATGGCTACACCTTC. This gives the protein CASSPPPGQGAYGYTF.

The V and J genes are TRBV5-1 and TRBJ1-2, with D unresolved. Germline CDR1 reads SGHRS; CDR2 reads YFSETQ. V dropped 0 bases and J dropped 4 bases, with 13 bases sitting between them. This CDR3 contains 15 residues. CDR3 in amino acids: CASSLEGGLSYGYTF. CDR3 nucleotides: TGCGCCAGCAGCTTGGAGGGAGGACTCAGCTATGGCTACACCTTC.

This sequence joins TRBV27 and TRBJ1-2, with TRBD1 matching over 11 bases. After removal of 6 bases from V and 3 bases from J, the junction contained 6 bases not matched to a gene. The germline V gene has CDR1 MNHEY and CDR2 SMNVEV (reference sequence). The CDR3 is 15 residues long. CDR3 DNA: TGTGCCAGCAGGGACAGGGGGCGTCTTGACTATGGCTACACCTTC. Protein sequence: CASRDRGRLDYGYTF.

The chain recombines TRBV10-3 with TRBJ1-2; D not certain. Between the trimmed V and J ends, which lost 0 bases and 2 bases, there was a span of 13 bases. The CDR3 runs to 16 residues. In germline, CDR1 is ENHRY, CDR2 SYGVKD. The CDR3 is CAISESATQSNYGYTF. CDR3 DNA: TGTGCCATCAGTGAGTCCGCGACACAAAGCAACTATGGCTACACCTTC.

This sequence joins TRBV5-1 and TRBJ2-1; D not resolved. Trimming left V 2 bases short and J 7 bases short, with 10 bases between. The CDR3 has 13 residues. Germline V gene data show CDR1 as SGHRS and CDR2 as YFSETQ. The CDR3 is CASSFILQNEQFF. The CDR3 nucleotides are TGCGCCAGCAGCTTTATACTGCAAAATGAGCAGTTCTTC. Full variable domain (remainder filled in from reference TRBV5-1 and TRBJ2-1): KAGVTQTPRYLIKTRGQQVTLSCSPISGHRSVSWYQQTPGQGLQFLFEYFSETQRNKGNFPGRFSGRQFSNSRSEMNVSTLELGDSALYLCASSFILQNEQFFGPGTRLTVL.

The chain employs TRBV30 and TRBJ2-7; 8 bases line up with TRBD2. Germline loops: CDR1 GTSNPN, CDR2 SVGIG (reference sequence). The length of the CDR3 is 16 residues. Trimming cost V 4 bases and J 7 bases; bases outside gene matches: 18. CDR3 residues: CAWIGVGSGSSGEQYF. Here the CDR3 DNA reads TGTGCCTGGATCGGGGTTGGAAGCGGGAGTTCGGGGGAGCAGTACTTC.

The chain links TRBV7-7 to TRBJ2-3, with TRBD1 matching over 8 bases. Germline V gives CDR1 SSHAT, CDR2 FNYEAQ (reference sequence). The CDR3 has 15 amino acids. The DNA for the CDR3 is TGTGCTAGCGCAAAAGGGGGACAGGAGGGGGATACGCAGTATTTT. Translating it yields CASAKGGQEGDTQYF.

J is TRBJ2-2 and V is TRBV5-6, with 7 nucleotides matching TRBD2. The CDR3 loop spans 15 amino acids. Germline V gene lookup returns CDR1 SGHDT and CDR2 YYEEEE. Trimming cost V 1 base and J 5 bases; bases outside gene matches: 5. CDR3 sequence reads: CASSLHGGGTGELFF. CDR3 bases: TGTGCCAGCAGCTTGCACGGGGGAGGGACCGGGGAGCTGTTTTTT.

The V and J genes are TRBV2 and TRBJ1-4; D ambiguous. There are 14 residues in the CDR3. Germline CDR1 SNHLY, CDR2 FYNNEI. The V gene lost 7 bases and the J gene lost 3 bases, with 12 bases spanning the gap. CDR3 region: CASKPGSSNEKLFF. CDR3 bases: TGTGCCAGCAAGCCCGGGTCGTCTAATGAAAAACTGTTTTTT.

CDR3 coding DNA: TGTGCCAGCAGCTTAGTGGAGGCCTTCACAGATACGCAGTATTTT. It is translated as CASSLVEAFTDTQYF. This chain links TRBV7-9 with TRBJ2-3; weak D call: TRBD2 (5 bases). Trimming shortened V by 1 base and J by 2 bases, and 10 bases separated the two germline ends. The CDR3 spans 15 residues. Germline V lookup: CDR1 SEHNR, CDR2 FQNEAQ (reference sequence).

Comment on this clone: This CDR3 is also generated by other DNA sequences in the sample. V gene TRBV19 combines with J gene TRBJ2-3; D call uncertain. Germline V gene sequence: CDR1 LNHDA, CDR2 SQIVND (reference sequence). Trimming removed 0 bases at V and 0 bases at J, with 4 bases between. The CDR3 has 14 amino acids. Here the CDR3 reads CASSIDRSTDTQYF. In DNA, the CDR3 is TGTGCCAGTAGTATAGATCGGAGCACAGATACGCAGTATTTT. The full variable domain, in which reference TRBV19 and TRBJ2-3 provide the parts outside the CDR3, is DGGITQSPKYLFRKEGQNVTLSCEQNLNHDAMYWYRQDPGQGLRLIYYSQIVNDFQKGDIAEGYSVSREKKESFPLTVTSAQKNPTAFYLCASSIDRSTDTQYFGPGTRLTVL.

The chain uses TRBV5-4 and TRBJ2-5; TRBD2 is a possible D gene (6 bases). Germline CDR1 SGHNT, CDR2 YYREEE (reference sequence). With 3 bases removed from V and 0 bases from J, the gap between germline ends came to 12 bases. This CDR3 has 15 amino acids. The CDR3 DNA is TGTGCCAGCAGCTCCGGGACTCCGTACCAAGAGACCCAGTACTTC. Translation: CASSSGTPYQETQYF.

V gene TRBV2 combines with J gene TRBJ1-5, with 8 bases fitting TRBD1. V lost 7 bases to trimming and J lost 4 bases; unmatched junction nucleotides: 3. Germline V gives CDR1 SNHLY, CDR2 FYNNEI. This CDR3 contains 13 residues. In DNA, the CDR3 is TGTGCCAGCAAGGGACAGGCAAATCAGCCCCAGCATTTT. Amino acids: CASKGQANQPQHF.

CDR3 nucleotide sequence: TGTGCCAGCAGTGCAGGGCAAACTAGCAATCAGCCCCAGCATTTT. The encoded protein is CASSAGQTSNQPQHF. This rearrangement joins TRBV2 to TRBJ1-5, with D perhaps TRBD1 (5 bases). The germline V and J ends were trimmed by 4 bases and 0 bases, with 10 bases remaining between them. Germline V gene lookup returns CDR1 SNHLY and CDR2 FYNNEI. CDR3 length: 15 residues.